The 27 T cell receptor beta chains below were found in one sample sequenced in a study of Ad26.COV2.S vaccination and SARS-CoV-2 variants. Libraries were prepared by immunoSEQ multiplex PCR; TCRdb keeps only in-frame clonotypes and omits some of them. The table lists around 300,000 clones, around 89% of them singletons. Treatment in this sample: some 19 received Ad26.COV2.S at low or high dose, single or two shots; roughly five received placebo; per-sample allocation not given. Specimens were obtained on day 63 following the first vaccine or placebo injection. Material: peripheral blood, obtained in a trial of Ad26.COV2.S vaccine versus placebo. The receptors stem from a person aged 18-65 years who received the Ad26.COV2.S COVID-19 vaccine or a placebo.

A few counts support this clone. The genes are TRBV2 and TRBJ2-5, with 8 bases fitting TRBD2. V trimming: 1 base; J trimming: 4 bases; junction bases outside the gene matches: 5. This CDR3 has 15 amino acids. Germline assignment: CDR1 SNHLY and CDR2 FYNNEI. The CDR3 region is CASSEGIAGIETQYF. DNA of the CDR3: TGTGCCAGCAGTGAAGGAATAGCGGGGATAGAGACCCAGTACTTC.

This chain uses TRBV27 with TRBJ1-2, with unresolved D. Germline V gives CDR1 MNHEY, CDR2 SMNVEV (reference sequence). Deletions cut 0 bases from V and 0 bases from J, with 8 bases between. The CDR3 is made up of 15 amino acids. The CDR3 spells CASSLSGSSNYGYTF. CDR3 nucleotides: TGTGCCAGCAGTTTATCGGGCTCTTCTAACTATGGCTACACCTTC.

V is TRBV21-1 and J is TRBJ2-7; the table's TRBD2 call for D was not verified on the DNA. TRBV21-1 is an annotated pseudogene. The CDR3 is 14 residues long. In DNA form, the CDR3 reads TGTGCCAGTACGCCGGGGGACGCGGGGCCCGAGCAGTACTTC. Protein product: CASTPGDAGPEQYF.

This clone was picked up one time. This chain uses TRBV14 with TRBJ1-6; 7 nucleotides align to TRBD1. Per the germline V gene, CDR1 is SGHDN and CDR2 is FVKESK. With V trimmed by 4 bases and J by 14 bases, 8 bases remained unmatched. The CDR3 loop spans 13 amino acids. The CDR3 DNA reads TGTGCCAGCAGCCCTAGACAGGGATTAACCCTCCACTTT. Translation gives CASSPRQGLTLHF.

This chain joins TRBV4-3 and TRBJ1-5; TRBD1 is a possible D gene (6 bases). V lost 0 bases, J lost 4 bases, and 10 bases lay in between. Looked up from germline, CDR1 is LGHNA and CDR2 is YSLEER. This CDR3 comprises 15 residues. CDR3 nucleotide sequence: TGCGCCAGCAGCCAAGAAGACAGGAGGAATCAGCCCCAGCATTTT. It translates to CASSQEDRRNQPQHF.

Only one count was recorded for this clone. CDR3 sequence (DNA): TGCAGCGTGACCCAAGCGGGAGAGGCGTACGAGCAGTACTTC. Translating gives CSVTQAGEAYEQYF. This chain connects TRBV29-1 to TRBJ2-7; 8 positions agree with TRBD2. The ends lost 6 bases at V and 4 bases at J; junction bases unmatched: 11. The CDR3 is 14 amino acids. The germline gives CDR1 SQVTM, CDR2 ANQGSEA.

The chain is built from TRBV19 and TRBJ2-3, with no clear D. Germline assignment: CDR1 LNHDA and CDR2 SQIVND (reference sequence). CDR3 size: 13 residues. Trimming took off 3 bases at V and 3 bases at J, with 7 bases between the two ends. In DNA form, the CDR3 reads TGTGCCAGTAGTATTGGTGCAACAGATACGCAGTATTTT. Encoded protein: CASSIGATDTQYF.

V and J are TRBV7-2 and TRBJ1-1, with D hard to call. V shed 1 base and J shed 6 bases, with 12 bases lying between them. The CDR3 covers 14 residues. CDR1 is SGHTA, CDR2 FQGNSA, per germline. CDR3 loop: CASSLGGPRAEAFF. The CDR3 coding sequence is TGTGCCAGCAGCTTAGGTGGACCGAGGGCTGAAGCTTTCTTT.

The rearrangement uses TRBV5-5 and TRBJ2-2; D call uncertain. The V end lost 0 bases, the J end lost 4 bases, and 4 bases lay between the germline ends. Germline V lookup: CDR1 SGHKS, CDR2 YYEKEE (reference sequence). This CDR3 comprises 13 residues. CDR3 region: CASSLAITGELFF. The CDR3 bases are TGTGCCAGCAGCTTGGCCATCACCGGGGAGCTGTTTTTT. The full variable domain, rest sourced from reference TRBV5-5 and TRBJ2-2, is DAGVTQSPTHLIKTRGQQVTLRCSPISGHKSVSWYQQVLGQGPQFIFQYYEKEERGRGNFPDRFSARQFPNYSSELNVNALLLGDSALYLCASSLAITGELFFGEGSRLTVL.

This clone was found once. V gene TRBV10-2 combines with J gene TRBJ1-4, with D unresolved. V was pared by 5 bases and J by 4 bases, with 11 bases between. CDR1 is WSHSY and CDR2 is SAAADI in the germline V gene. The CDR3 spans 14 residues. Written as DNA, the CDR3 is TGCGCCAGCAGTCCAGGACGGAATAATGAAAAACTGTTTTTT. This codes for CASSPGRNNEKLFF.

The rearrangement joins TRBV11-2 to TRBJ2-3; D could derive from TRBD1 or TRBD2 (5 bases each). This CDR3 comprises 16 residues. V was pared by 0 bases and J by 4 bases, with 14 bases between. The germline V gene encodes CDR1 SGHAT and CDR2 FQNNGV. The CDR3 coding sequence is TGTGCCAGCAGCTTAGACGGGACGGGATCGGCAGATACGCAGTATTTT. This translates into CASSLDGTGSADTQYF.

The V call is TRBV5-4, the J call TRBJ2-1, with D perhaps matching TRBD1 (5 bases). The germline CDR1 and CDR2 sequences are SGHNT and YYREEE (reference sequence). The CDR3 loop spans 13 amino acids. Between the trimmed V and J ends, which lost 2 bases and 4 bases, there was a span of 7 bases. CDR3 nucleotide sequence: TGTGCCAGCAGCTTCAAGGGGTACAATGAGCAGTTCTTC. Translation: CASSFKGYNEQFF.

This chain links TRBV7-9 with TRBJ2-1; TRBD2 matches at 11 bases. The J segment lost 8 bases and the V segment lost 5 bases, leaving 5 bases of the junction unmatched. This CDR3 is 14 amino acids long. Germline V lookup: CDR1 SEHNR, CDR2 FQNEAQ (reference sequence). The CDR3 sequence is CASSPAGLADEQFF. In DNA, the CDR3 is TGTGCCAGCAGCCCCGCGGGACTAGCGGATGAGCAGTTCTTC.

The J gene is TRBJ2-2, the V gene TRBV27; TRBD1 aligns across 10 bases. The CDR3 contains 16 residues. V trimming: 6 bases; J trimming: 3 bases; junction bases outside the gene matches: 7. The germline CDR1 and CDR2 sequences are MNHEY and SMNVEV (reference sequence). The CDR3 DNA reads as TGTGCCAGCAGGAAACCGGGACAGGGGCACACCGGGGAGCTGTTTTTT. Protein: CASRKPGQGHTGELFF.

The chain carries TRBV4-1 and TRBJ2-3; no clear D gene. This CDR3 is built from 17 residues. Trimming cost V 4 bases and J 1 base, with 18 bases left between them. From germline, CDR1 is MGHRA and CDR2 YSYEKL. The CDR3 loop is CASSRNSIGPRTDTQYF. DNA for the CDR3: TGCGCCAGCAGCCGTAATTCCATCGGGCCCCGCACAGATACGCAGTATTTT.

The genes are TRBV4-1 and TRBJ1-2; D remains unclear. Germline V gives CDR1 MGHRA, CDR2 YSYEKL. CDR3 length equals 19 residues. The V and J ends lost 1 base and 0 bases respectively, with 21 bases between them. The CDR3 DNA is TGCGCCAGCAGCCAAGGCGCCCCCACAACCCTCATGACTAACTATGGCTACACCTTC. Amino acids: CASSQGAPTTLMTNYGYTF.

This clone was detected only once. J is TRBJ2-7 and V is TRBV2, with 11 bases matching TRBD2. This CDR3 is built from 16 residues. Germline lookup yields CDR1 SNHLY and CDR2 FYNNEI. V trimming: 3 bases; J trimming: 1 base; junction bases outside the gene matches: 5. The CDR3 loop reads CASSDPTSGSSYEQYF. CDR3 nucleotide sequence: TGTGCCAGCAGTGACCCCACTAGCGGGAGTTCCTACGAGCAGTACTTC.

This rearrangement joins TRBV5-6 to TRBJ2-2, with 7 bases fitting TRBD1. Germline CDR1 SGHDT, CDR2 YYEEEE. J lost 2 bases, V lost 0 bases, and 7 bases had no gene match. The CDR3 spans 17 residues. CDR3 DNA sequence: TGTGCCAGCAGCTTGGAGCGGACAGGTGTCAACACCGGGGAGCTGTTTTTT. Protein: CASSLERTGVNTGELFF.

V and J are TRBV7-6 and TRBJ1-1; D possibly corresponds to TRBD1 (5 bases). CDR1 is SGHVS and CDR2 is FNYEAQ in the germline V gene. V was shortened by 3 bases and J by 0 bases, with 17 bases between the two germline ends. The CDR3 length is 17 residues. DNA of the CDR3: TGTGCCAGCAGCTTGTTAATCCCGCAGGACATGAACACTGAAGCTTTCTTT. This translates into CASSLLIPQDMNTEAFF.

In DNA form, the CDR3 reads TGTGCCAGCAGCTTGGCTTTGGCTAGCGGGAGAGAGACCCAGTACTTC. Protein sequence: CASSLALASGRETQYF. The chain recombines TRBV5-5 with TRBJ2-5; 10 positions agree with TRBD2. With V trimmed by 0 bases and J by 4 bases, 6 bases remained unmatched. The CDR3 is 16 amino acids. Per germline, CDR1 SGHKS and CDR2 YYEKEE (reference sequence).

The gene calls are TRBV5-8 and TRBJ2-1; 14 bases fit TRBD2. Trimming cost V 0 bases and J 9 bases; bases outside gene matches: 5. This CDR3 region has 16 residues. Germline values: CDR1 SGHTS, CDR2 YDEGEE. The CDR3 protein is CASSLAGTSGSGEQFF. The CDR3 bases are TGTGCCAGCAGCTTGGCCGGGACTAGCGGGAGTGGTGAGCAGTTCTTC.

The chain carries TRBV2 and TRBJ2-3, with D perhaps TRBD1 (6 bases). Germline assignment: CDR1 SNHLY and CDR2 FYNNEI. V was trimmed by 7 bases and J by 3 bases, leaving 11 bases between them. This CDR3 comprises 13 residues. CDR3 sequence (DNA): TGTGCCAGCACCCTTCAGGGGACAGATACGCAGTATTTT. Translating it yields CASTLQGTDTQYF.

The rearrangement uses TRBV4-1 and TRBJ2-5; 7 bases are shared with TRBD2. CDR1 is MGHRA and CDR2 is YSYEKL in the germline V gene. Losses at the gene ends were 4 bases for V and 5 bases for J; bases not matched to a gene: 7. The CDR3 sequence is 14 residues long. The chain's CDR3 is CASSRGEGLETQYF. The CDR3 region has the DNA TGCGCCAGCAGCCGCGGGGAGGGGCTGGAGACCCAGTACTTC.

The chain carries TRBV7-2 and TRBJ1-1; D is uncertain. This CDR3 has 15 amino acids. Trimming left V 2 bases short and J 4 bases short, with 14 bases between. Germline CDR1 is SGHTA and CDR2 is FQGNSA. The DNA of the CDR3 is TGTGCCAGCAGCTTAATGCTTTGGTCGGGCACTGAAGCTTTCTTT. This encodes CASSLMLWSGTEAFF.

The chain joins TRBV6-5 to TRBJ2-7; D is unclear. Germline V gives CDR1 MNHEY, CDR2 SVGAGI. CDR3 length: 11 amino acids. V was clipped by 6 bases and J by 0 bases, with 3 bases between them. The CDR3 loop reads CASRASYEQYF. CDR3 bases: TGTGCCAGCAGGGCCTCCTACGAGCAGTACTTC.

The chain has TRBV6-5 and TRBJ2-7; 9 bases match TRBD1. The V and J ends lost 7 bases and 2 bases, in that order; junction bases with no gene match: 9. Germline CDR1 reads MNHEY; CDR2 reads SVGAGI. This CDR3 spans 15 amino acids. The CDR3 sequence: CASTRGGQGPYEQYF. The CDR3 DNA sequence: TGTGCCAGCACCCGAGGGGGACAGGGACCCTACGAGCAGTACTTC.

The chain recombines TRBV4-3 with TRBJ1-1, with D tentatively TRBD1 (5 bases). This CDR3 has 14 amino acids. Germline V CDR1 and CDR2: LGHNA, YSLEER. V dropped 4 bases and J dropped 8 bases, with 17 bases sitting between them. DNA of the CDR3: TGCGCCAGCAGCCCCGCGGCGGCAGGGACGGAAGCTTTCTTT. Translation gives CASSPAAAGTEAFF.